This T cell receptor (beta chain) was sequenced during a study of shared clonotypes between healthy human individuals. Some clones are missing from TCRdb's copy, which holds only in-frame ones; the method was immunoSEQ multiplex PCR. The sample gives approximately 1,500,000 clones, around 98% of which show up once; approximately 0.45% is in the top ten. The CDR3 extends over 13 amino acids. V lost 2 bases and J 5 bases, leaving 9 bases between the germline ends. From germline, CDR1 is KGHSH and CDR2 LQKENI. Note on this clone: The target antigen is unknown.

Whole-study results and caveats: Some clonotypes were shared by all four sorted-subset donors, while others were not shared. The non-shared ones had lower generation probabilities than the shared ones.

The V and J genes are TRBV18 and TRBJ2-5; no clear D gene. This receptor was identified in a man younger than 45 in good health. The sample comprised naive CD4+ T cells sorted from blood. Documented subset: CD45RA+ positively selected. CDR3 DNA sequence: TGTGCCAGCTCACCAAGGCAAACGGAGACCCAGTACTTC. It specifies CASSPRQTETQYF.